A single sample gave rise to the 22 T cell receptor beta chains below, sequenced in a study of blood T cell repertoires in COVID-19. TCRdb's table, derived via immunoSEQ multiplex PCR, lists solely in-frame clones and lacks some. The sample records approximately 190,000 clones, roughly 84% being singletons. Sample: PBMCs or T cells enriched from blood (not recorded which). The source is a woman in her twenties or thirties who had been exposed to COVID-19.

The V and J genes are TRBV3-1 (or the pseudogene TRBV3-2) and TRBJ1-1; 10 bases are a match to TRBD1. Germline loops: CDR1 LGHDT, CDR2 YNNKEL (reference sequence). The CDR3 has 14 amino acids. V was clipped by 1 base and J by 6 bases; unmatched bases: 2. Here the CDR3 DNA reads TGTGCCAGCAGCCAAGTCGGACAGGGGGCTGAAGCTTTCTTT. It is translated as CASSQVGQGAEAFF.

The gene calls are TRBV6-6 and TRBJ1-2; D not certain. This CDR3 is built from 15 residues. CDR1 is MNHNY and CDR2 is SVGAGI in the germline V gene (reference sequence). V shed 0 bases and J shed 1 base, with 9 bases lying between them. In DNA, the CDR3 is TGTGCCAGCAGTTACTCGAGTAAAGTTAACTATGGCTACACCTTC. This encodes CASSYSSKVNYGYTF.

This clone was seen more than once but under ten times. The chain couples TRBV11-2 to TRBJ1-1; D gene ambiguous. The length of the CDR3 is 15 residues. The V gene lost 5 bases and the J gene lost 1 base, with 14 bases spanning the gap. The germline V gene has CDR1 SGHAT and CDR2 FQNNGV. CDR3: CASSPRRAENTEAFF. The CDR3 DNA follows: TGTGCCAGCAGCCCGAGGAGGGCTGAGAACACTGAAGCTTTCTTT.

This clone was detected once. This chain connects TRBV2 to TRBJ1-2; no firm D call. The CDR3 consists of 11 residues. Germline V lookup: CDR1 SNHLY, CDR2 FYNNEI. V dropped 6 bases and J dropped 5 bases, with 7 bases sitting between them. The CDR3 DNA reads as TGTGCCAGCAGCGCGGATTATGGCTACACCTTC. It translates to CASSADYGYTF.

The chain combines TRBV6-1 with TRBJ1-6; 9 nucleotides align to TRBD1. Germline assignment: CDR1 MNHNS and CDR2 SASEGT. CDR3 length equals 15 residues. The trim removed 5 bases at V and 10 bases at J, leaving 9 bases unmatched. The DNA of the CDR3 is TGTGCCAGCAGTCCCCGGGACAGGGTTGGGTCACCCCTCCACTTT. Its translation: CASSPRDRVGSPLHF.

This clone was observed a few times. The chain uses TRBV7-8 and TRBJ2-1, with a tentative D call TRBD2 (6 bases). Germline V gene data show CDR1 as SGHVS and CDR2 as FQNEAQ. This CDR3 is 13 amino acids long. With 2 bases removed from V and 6 bases from J, the gap between germline ends came to 8 bases. As DNA, the CDR3 is TGTGCCAGCAGCTTATACGGGGGCAATGAGCAGTTCTTC. Translated: CASSLYGGNEQFF.

This clone was picked up one time. The chain joins TRBV5-1 to TRBJ1-4; D remains unclear. V lost 5 bases and J 1 base, leaving 6 bases between the germline ends. The germline V gene has CDR1 SGHRS and CDR2 YFSETQ. The CDR3 is 13 amino acids. The chain's CDR3 is CASSPLTNEKLFF. The CDR3 nucleotides read TGCGCCAGCAGTCCATTAACTAATGAAAAACTGTTTTTT.

The chain couples TRBV4-1 to TRBJ1-2, with D perhaps matching TRBD1 (5 bases). CDR3 length: 15 amino acids. Germline CDR1 is MGHRA and CDR2 is YSYEKL. V shed 0 bases and J shed 4 bases, with 12 bases lying between them. Written as DNA, the CDR3 is TGCGCCAGCAGCCAAGAGCAGGGTCTCGGCTATGGCTACACCTTC. This codes for CASSQEQGLGYGYTF.

V is TRBV14 and J is TRBJ1-1, with D possibly being TRBD1 (6 bases). Per the germline V gene, CDR1 is SGHDN and CDR2 is FVKESK. The V and J ends lost 5 bases and 3 bases respectively, with 10 bases between them. This CDR3 region has 13 residues. CDR3 sequence (DNA): TGTGCCAGCAGCTATAACAGGGACACTGAAGCTTTCTTT. Residues: CASSYNRDTEAFF.

V gene TRBV10-3 combines with J gene TRBJ1-3; D uncertain. Germline V lookup: CDR1 ENHRY, CDR2 SYGVKD. With 6 bases removed from V and 0 bases from J, the gap between germline ends came to 6 bases. The CDR3 sequence is 13 residues long. CDR3 nucleotides: TGTGCCATCAGACTTAGCTCTGGAAACACCATATATTTT. The encoded protein is CAIRLSSGNTIYF.

V and J are TRBV11-2 and TRBJ2-2; maybe TRBD2 (7 bases). The CDR3 sequence is 16 residues long. Germline V lookup: CDR1 SGHAT, CDR2 FQNNGV. The ends were cut back, 6 bases at V and 6 bases at J, with 20 bases in the middle. This CDR3 is CASSFPLGGAPGELFF. DNA for the CDR3: TGTGCCAGCAGTTTCCCATTGGGGGGGGCACCCGGGGAGCTGTTTTTT.

V gene TRBV30 combines with J gene TRBJ1-1, with 7 positions matching TRBD1. The CDR3 is 12 amino acids. Germline-derived CDR1 and CDR2 are GTSNPN and SVGIG (reference sequence). Trimming took 4 bases from V and 5 from J; bases not matched to a gene: 4. The CDR3 sequence: CAWMKGATEAFF. The DNA of the CDR3 is TGTGCCTGGATGAAGGGGGCGACTGAAGCTTTCTTT.

V gene TRBV7-2 combines with J gene TRBJ1-2, with TRBD1 identical over 8 bases. Per the germline V gene, CDR1 is SGHTA and CDR2 is FQGNSA. V lost 5 bases, J lost 8 bases, and 10 bases stayed unmatched. This CDR3 is built from 14 residues. CDR3 protein: CASSPRTGQVGYTF. CDR3 sequence (DNA): TGTGCCAGCAGCCCCCGGACAGGGCAGGTCGGCTACACCTTC.

This sequence joins TRBV3-1 (or the pseudogene TRBV3-2) and TRBJ1-2, with 10 bases fitting TRBD1. J was trimmed by 4 bases and V by 0 bases; bases with no gene match: 2. The length of the CDR3 is 15 residues. Germline-derived CDR1 and CDR2 are LGHDT and YNNKEL (reference sequence). The DNA for the CDR3 is TGTGCCAGCAGCCAAGATAGACAGGGGGCCTATGGCTACACCTTC. Its protein product is CASSQDRQGAYGYTF.

The V gene is TRBV7-2, the J gene TRBJ2-1; 9 bases are shared with TRBD2. Trimming cost V 1 base and J 6 bases; bases outside gene matches: 4. The CDR3 consists of 15 residues. Germline CDR1 is SGHTA and CDR2 is FQGNSA. The chain's CDR3 is CASSLVATSGNEQFF. The CDR3 DNA reads as TGTGCCAGCAGCTTAGTGGCGACTAGCGGCAATGAGCAGTTCTTC.

The V and J genes are TRBV9 and TRBJ2-1; TRBD1 aligns across 11 bases. The V segment lost 4 bases and the J segment 5 bases; nucleotides outside the gene matches: 8. Germline V gives CDR1 SGDLS, CDR2 YYNGEE. This CDR3 spans 16 amino acids. The CDR3 spells CASSLRTGGINNEQFF. For the CDR3, the DNA is TGTGCCAGCAGCCTCCGGACAGGGGGCATTAACAATGAGCAGTTCTTC.

V usage is TRBV12-3 or TRBV12-4 and J usage is TRBJ2-7; D unresolved. With 7 bases removed from V and 4 bases from J, the gap between germline ends came to 8 bases. The CDR3 has 11 amino acids. In DNA form, the CDR3 reads TGTGCCAGCACCGTCGGGTACGAGCAGTACTTC. This sequence encodes CASTVGYEQYF.

CDR3 DNA: TGTGCCAGCAGCTTAGATCCGGGACTAGCTTCGGCAGATACGCAGTATTTT. Residues: CASSLDPGLASADTQYF. The chain is built from TRBV7-8 and TRBJ2-3; TRBD2 matches 9 bases. There are 17 residues in the CDR3. In germline, CDR1 is SGHVS, CDR2 FQNEAQ. Trimming took 1 base from V and 4 from J; bases not matched to a gene: 9.

This clone was recorded once. The chain joins TRBV7-9 to TRBJ1-2; 11 positions agree with TRBD1. This CDR3 contains 14 residues. J gave up 4 bases and V 5 bases, and 3 bases lay outside the gene matches. Looked up from germline, CDR1 is SEHNR and CDR2 is FQNEAQ (reference sequence). The CDR3 DNA follows: TGTGCCAGCAGCCCGGACAGGGGGCCCTATGGCTACACCTTC. Translation: CASSPDRGPYGYTF.

This chain connects TRBV25-1 to TRBJ2-6, with D possibly being TRBD2 (5 bases). Trimming cost V 1 base and J 7 bases, with 5 bases left between them. Germline CDR1 MGHDK, CDR2 SYGVNS. This CDR3 has 13 residues. In nucleotides, the CDR3 is TGTGCCAGCAGTGAATCGGGAGCCAACGTCCTGACTTTC. Translation: CASSESGANVLTF.

The table lists this clone with a count of one. CDR3 nucleotides: TGCGCCAGCAGCTTGGCGTCAGAAACCTACGAGCAGTACTTC. Protein product: CASSLASETYEQYF. V gene TRBV5-1 combines with J gene TRBJ2-7; no clear D. The CDR3 has 14 amino acids. The germline V gene encodes CDR1 SGHRS and CDR2 YFSETQ. V lost 0 bases, J lost 2 bases, and 9 bases lay in between.

This clone was picked up one time. The DNA of the CDR3 is TGTGCCAGCAGCTTTGTGCTGGGGCGTCGGGACAATGAGCAGTTCTTC. Translating it yields CASSFVLGRRDNEQFF. The rearrangement uses TRBV5-8 and TRBJ2-1; D perhaps matches TRBD1 (5 bases). This CDR3 comprises 16 residues. CDR1 is SGHTS and CDR2 is YDEGEE in the germline V gene. V gave up 2 bases and J gave up 5 bases, with 17 bases separating them.